This TCR beta chain was profiled in a study of T cell repertoires in cytomegalovirus infection (dated by TCRdb to between 2018 and 2020). Regarding the research as a whole: The HLA type of each donor mattered for the analysis, because public TCR beta signatures pointed to carriage of CMV infection along with the matching HLA type.

The investigation overall reported the following: Cumulative frequency of public TCR beta family members discriminated carriers of CMV infection plus the relevant HLA type in this cohort and an independent roughly 330-donor cohort. The ex vivo response was dominated by HLA-C-restricted CMV-specific TCR beta clonotypes, which also provided the single most frequent clonotype in two of eight donors.

This clonotype appeared many times. The antigen it binds to is not known. Base qualities were left out, and no much larger clone turns up one base away. Sequencing was carried out with an Illumina HiSeq 1500. Through fastp at Q25 and MiXCR, TCRdb rebuilt clones from the public reads, retaining in-frame beta chains. Each entry merges the rows of one CDR3 protein and shows their most common DNA and genes. Across this sample there are hundreds of thousands of distinct CDR3 sequences, with 30% to 40% seen only once. In total, the top ten clones hold about 13% of the sample. Sequences SGHAT (CDR1) and FQNNGV (CDR2) are obtained from the germline V gene. Between the V and J ends, shortened by 7 bases and 1 base respectively, the junction contains 7 bases. The CDR3 covers 12 residues, taking in both the cysteine and the phenylalanine. This entry keeps only the CDR3 DNA: 36 bases, framed from base 1.

The receptor chain draws on TRBV11-2 and TRBJ1-1; TRBD1 is perhaps the D gene, given 6 matching bases. This clonotype was obtained from a human donor in good health (CMV status not recorded). Some clones in this sample may be carry-over from other donors' samples. The sequenced sample was PBMCs. This receptor carries the CDR3 CASTRGNTEAFF. The nucleotide sequence reads TGTGCCAGCACCAGGGGGAACACTGAAGCTTTCTTT. Where the CDR3 stops, the reference TRBV11-2 and TRBJ1-1 genes take over; the full variable domain is EAGVAQSPRYKIIEKRQSVAFWCNPISGHATLYWYQQILGQGPKLLIQFQNNGVVDDSQLPKDRFSAERLKGVDSTLKIQPAKLEDSAVYLCASTRGNTEAFFGQGTRLTVV.